This TCR beta chain was identified in a study of graft-versus-host responses after intestinal transplantation. Whole-study context: Transplants were multivisceral, liver-intestinal, or isolated intestinal. After anti-thymocyte globulin induction, recipients took tacrolimus and steroids for around 3 years.

This clone occurred a few times. Antigen specificity is unknown. Sequencing was performed with immunoSEQ multiplex PCR; in TCRdb, only in-frame clones are kept and a portion is missing. This sample yields almost 30,000 clones, of which about three quarters are seen a single time; around 2.9% belongs to the top ten. Graft tissue processing released intraepithelial and lamina propria lymphocytes. General study results and limits: Investigators detected GvH clones in recipient marrow, with some emerging earlier in ileum or blood. Graft-donor T cell macrochimerism in patients accompanied high graft-versus-host to host-versus-graft clonal ratios in allografts.

Sequenced material: ileum tissue, taken 98 days after intestinal transplantation. This sequence was found in a human patient who received an intestinal transplant, so some T cells may come from the graft donor.

The DNA of the CDR3 is TGTGCCAGTAGGGTAGGCACTGAAGCTTTCTTT. It translates to CASRVGTEAFF. The chain uses TRBV19 and TRBJ1-1; D unresolved. Trimming took 6 bases from V and 4 from J, leaving 6 bases between them. The germline V gene encodes CDR1 LNHDA and CDR2 SQIVND (reference sequence). The CDR3 is 11 residues long.